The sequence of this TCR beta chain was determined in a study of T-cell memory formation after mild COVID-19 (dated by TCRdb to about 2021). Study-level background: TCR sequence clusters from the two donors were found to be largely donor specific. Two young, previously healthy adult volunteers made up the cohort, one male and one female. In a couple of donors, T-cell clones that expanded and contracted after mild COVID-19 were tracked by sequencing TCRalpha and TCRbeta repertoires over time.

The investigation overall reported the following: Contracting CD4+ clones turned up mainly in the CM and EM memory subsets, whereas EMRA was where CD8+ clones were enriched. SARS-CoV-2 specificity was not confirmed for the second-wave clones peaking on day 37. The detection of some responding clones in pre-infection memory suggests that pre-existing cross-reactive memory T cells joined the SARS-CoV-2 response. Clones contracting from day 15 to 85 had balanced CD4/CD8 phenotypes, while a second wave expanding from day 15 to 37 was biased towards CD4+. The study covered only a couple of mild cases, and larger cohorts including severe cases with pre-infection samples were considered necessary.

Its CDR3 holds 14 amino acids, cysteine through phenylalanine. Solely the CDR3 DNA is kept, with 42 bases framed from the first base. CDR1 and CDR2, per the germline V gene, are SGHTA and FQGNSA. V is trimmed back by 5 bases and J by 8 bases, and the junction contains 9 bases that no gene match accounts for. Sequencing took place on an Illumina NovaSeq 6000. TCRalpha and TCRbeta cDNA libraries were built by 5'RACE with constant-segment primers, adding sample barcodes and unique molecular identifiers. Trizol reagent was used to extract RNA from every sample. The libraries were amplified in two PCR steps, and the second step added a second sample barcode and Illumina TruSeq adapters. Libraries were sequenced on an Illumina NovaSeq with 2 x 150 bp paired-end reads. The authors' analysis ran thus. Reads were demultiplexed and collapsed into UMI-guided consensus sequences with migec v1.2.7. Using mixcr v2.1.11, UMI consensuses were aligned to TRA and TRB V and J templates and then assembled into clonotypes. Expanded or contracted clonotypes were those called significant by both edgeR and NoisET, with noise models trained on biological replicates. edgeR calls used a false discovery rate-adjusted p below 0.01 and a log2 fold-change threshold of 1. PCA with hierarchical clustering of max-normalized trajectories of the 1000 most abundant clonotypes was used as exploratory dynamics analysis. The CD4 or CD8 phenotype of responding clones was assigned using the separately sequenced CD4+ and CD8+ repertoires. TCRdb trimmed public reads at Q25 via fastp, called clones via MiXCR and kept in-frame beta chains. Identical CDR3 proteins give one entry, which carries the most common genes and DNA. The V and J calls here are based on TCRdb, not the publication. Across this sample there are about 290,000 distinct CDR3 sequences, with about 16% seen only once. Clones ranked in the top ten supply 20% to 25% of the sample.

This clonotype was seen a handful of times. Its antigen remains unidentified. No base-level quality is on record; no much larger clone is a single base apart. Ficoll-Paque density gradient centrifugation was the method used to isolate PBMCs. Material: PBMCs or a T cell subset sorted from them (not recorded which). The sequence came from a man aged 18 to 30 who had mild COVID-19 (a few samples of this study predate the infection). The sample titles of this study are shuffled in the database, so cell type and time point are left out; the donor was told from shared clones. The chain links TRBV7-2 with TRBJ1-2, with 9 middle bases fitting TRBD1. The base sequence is TGTGCCAGCAGCCCAAGACAGGGGGGCGGAGGCTACACCTTC. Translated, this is CASSPRQGGGGYTF.